The clone carrying this T cell receptor (beta chain) was seen just once. Its antigen is undetermined. The record originates from a study of T cell responses to AZD1222 COVID-19 vaccine. Regarding the study as a whole: Donors in the cohort were predominantly white British and more often female, and clonal diversity was possibly underestimated. An increase in Spike-specific TCR breadth and depth was observed after two AZD1222 doses. Just a handful of people given AZD1222 tested seropositive at baseline. Repertoire sampling occurred only after the peak T cell response.

Repertoires were generated with immunoSEQ multiplex PCR, while TCRdb's copy carries only in-frame clones and drops some. The sample lists 95,000 to 110,000 clones; about 93% were seen once. This sample comprised peripheral blood, obtained on day 0 of AZD1222 vaccination. This receptor was taken from an adult in good health.

The CDR3 here is CASRWGTIQETQYF. DNA for the CDR3: TGTGCCAGCAGGTGGGGCACCATACAAGAGACCCAGTACTTC. The chain couples TRBV5-6 to TRBJ2-5, with D possibly matching TRBD1 (5 bases). V was trimmed by 5 bases and J by 2 bases, leaving 13 bases between them. Germline V lookup: CDR1 SGHDT, CDR2 YYEEEE. CDR3 size: 14 residues.